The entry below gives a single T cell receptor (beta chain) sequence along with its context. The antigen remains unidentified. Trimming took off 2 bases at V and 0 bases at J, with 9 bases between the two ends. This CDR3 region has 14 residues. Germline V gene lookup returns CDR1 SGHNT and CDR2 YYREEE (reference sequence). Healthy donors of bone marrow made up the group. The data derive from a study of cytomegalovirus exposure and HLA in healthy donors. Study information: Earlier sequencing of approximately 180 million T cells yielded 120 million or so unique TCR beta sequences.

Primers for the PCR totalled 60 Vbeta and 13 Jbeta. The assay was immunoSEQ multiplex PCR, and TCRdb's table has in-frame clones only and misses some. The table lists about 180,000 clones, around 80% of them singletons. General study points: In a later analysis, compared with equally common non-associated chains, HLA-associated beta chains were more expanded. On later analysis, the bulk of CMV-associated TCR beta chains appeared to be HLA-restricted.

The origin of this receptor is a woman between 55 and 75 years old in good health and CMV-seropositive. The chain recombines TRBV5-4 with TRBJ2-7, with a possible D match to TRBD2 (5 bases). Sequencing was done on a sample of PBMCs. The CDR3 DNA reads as TGTGCCAGCAGCTTTGAGACTAACTCCTACGAGCAGTACTTC. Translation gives CASSFETNSYEQYF.